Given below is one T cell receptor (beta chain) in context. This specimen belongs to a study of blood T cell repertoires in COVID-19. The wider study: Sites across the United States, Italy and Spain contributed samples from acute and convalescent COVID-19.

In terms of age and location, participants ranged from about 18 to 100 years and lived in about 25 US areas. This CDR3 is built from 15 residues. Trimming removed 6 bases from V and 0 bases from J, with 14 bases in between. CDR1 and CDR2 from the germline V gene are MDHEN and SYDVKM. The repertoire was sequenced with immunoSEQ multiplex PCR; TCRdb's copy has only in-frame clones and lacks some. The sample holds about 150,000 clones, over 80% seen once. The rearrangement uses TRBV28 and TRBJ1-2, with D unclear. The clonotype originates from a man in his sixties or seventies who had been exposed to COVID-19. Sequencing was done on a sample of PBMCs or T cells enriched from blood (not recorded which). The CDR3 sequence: CASRRARVANYGYTF. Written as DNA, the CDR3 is TGTGCCAGCAGGCGGGCCCGGGTTGCTAACTATGGCTACACCTTC.